The next 9 T cell receptor beta chains were all read from a single sample in a study of control samples from healthy donors and cancer patients. Profiled with immunoSEQ multiplex PCR; TCRdb holds only in-frame clones, not every one. The repertoire holds about 100,000 clones, 70% to 90% seen once, with 12% to 15% in the top ten. The specimen was blood. The receptor set was obtained from a man aged 25-45 years in good health.

The V and J genes are TRBV12-5 and TRBJ2-1; 12 nucleotides match TRBD1. Germline trimming cut 5 bases from V and 8 bases from J; bases unmatched to any gene: 7. This CDR3 has 15 residues. Germline V gives CDR1 LGHNT, CDR2 FRNRAP. This CDR3 is CASGNPGQGAYEQFF. CDR3 nucleotide sequence: TGTGCTAGTGGTAACCCGGGACAGGGGGCCTATGAGCAGTTCTTC.

J is TRBJ2-3 and V is TRBV10-1; 9 nucleotides match TRBD1. From germline, CDR1 is WNHNN and CDR2 SYGVQD (reference sequence). After removal of 5 bases from V and 4 bases from J, the junction contained 4 bases not matched to a gene. This CDR3 is built from 14 residues. The CDR3 DNA is TGCGCCAGCAGTAGGGACAGGGAGGCAGATACGCAGTATTTT. It yields the protein CASSRDREADTQYF.

V usage is TRBV24-1 and J usage is TRBJ1-5; D not certain. This CDR3 comprises 14 residues. V lost 4 bases, J lost 5 bases, and 11 bases lay in between. Germline V gene data show CDR1 as KGHDR and CDR2 as SFDVKD. The CDR3 nucleotides are TGTGCCACCAGTGAACGATTAATCGATCAGCCCCAGCATTTT. Its translation: CATSERLIDQPQHF.

The chain uses TRBV4-2 and TRBJ2-1, with 7 nucleotides matching TRBD2. The germline V gene has CDR1 LGHNA and CDR2 YNFKEQ. CDR3 size: 17 residues. With V trimmed by 0 bases and J by 6 bases, 11 bases remained unmatched. This CDR3 is CASSQDWTRGLGNEQFF. Written as DNA, the CDR3 is TGTGCCAGCAGCCAAGACTGGACTAGAGGGTTGGGCAATGAGCAGTTCTTC.

The V and J genes are TRBV5-6 and TRBJ2-7; D is possibly TRBD2 (5 bases). Per the germline V gene, CDR1 is SGHDT and CDR2 is YYEEEE. The V and J ends lost 2 bases and 2 bases respectively, with 11 bases between them. The CDR3 totals 14 residues. This CDR3 is CASSFLEETYEQYF. The CDR3 region has the DNA TGTGCCAGCAGCTTCCTGGAGGAAACCTACGAGCAGTACTTC.

This clone was counted once. The chain links TRBV20-1 to TRBJ2-7; D is uncertain. The CDR3 consists of 10 residues. The V gene lost 5 bases and the J gene lost 4 bases, with 6 bases spanning the gap. The germline gives CDR1 DFQATT, CDR2 SNEGSKA (reference sequence). CDR3 sequence: CSALEYEQYF. In nucleotides, the CDR3 is TGCAGTGCTTTAGAGTACGAGCAGTACTTC.

This chain joins TRBV19 and TRBJ1-1, with D possibly being TRBD1 (5 bases). CDR1 LNHDA and CDR2 SQIVND come from the germline V gene (reference sequence). With 3 bases removed from V and 3 bases from J, the gap between germline ends came to 14 bases. The CDR3 length is 15 residues. For the CDR3, the DNA is TGTGCCAGTAGTATCGTAGGGGATGGGGACACTGAAGCTTTCTTT. Protein sequence: CASSIVGDGDTEAFF.

In DNA, the CDR3 is TGTGCCAGCAGTTTGGACAGGAGCTCTGGAAACACCATATATTTT. Its protein product is CASSLDRSSGNTIYF. This chain links TRBV13 with TRBJ1-3; 7 bases match TRBD1. J gave up 0 bases and V 6 bases, and 5 bases lay outside the gene matches. The germline V gene encodes CDR1 PRHDT and CDR2 FYEKMQ (reference sequence). CDR3 length equals 15 residues. Full variable domain (outside the CDR3, taken from reference TRBV13 and TRBJ1-3): AAGVIQSPRHLIKEKRETATLKCYPIPRHDTVYWYQQGPGQDPQFLISFYEKMQSDKGSIPDRFSAQQFSDYHSELNMSSLELGDSALYFCASSLDRSSGNTIYFGEGSWLTVV.

The chain joins TRBV4-1 to TRBJ1-2; D unclear. CDR1 is MGHRA and CDR2 is YSYEKL in the germline V gene. The CDR3 extends over 14 amino acids. Trimming stripped 1 base from V and 6 bases from J, with 12 bases between. CDR3 protein: CASSQGDRRDGYTF. CDR3 DNA: TGCGCCAGCAGCCAAGGTGATAGACGAGATGGCTACACCTTC.